Presented here are 16 T cell receptor beta chains from one specimen sequenced in a study of breast tumors, draining lymph nodes, adjacent tissues. Axillary draining lymph nodes of breast cancer patients supplied the node samples. Each CDR3 protein gets one entry after TCRdb re-called the multiplex PCR reads with MiXCR. The sample holds approximately 100,000 distinct CDR3 sequences, 21% seen once. Sequenced: axillary lymph node tissue. All receptors derive from a female donor with breast cancer. Some clones in this sample may be carry-over from other donors' samples.

The table lists this clonotype with many counts. The chain couples TRBV19 to TRBJ2-7; perhaps D is TRBD1 or TRBD2 (5 bases each). Germline lookup yields CDR1 LNHDA and CDR2 SQIVND (reference sequence). V shed 4 bases and J shed 4 bases, with 20 bases lying between them. The CDR3 is 16 residues long. The CDR3 loop reads CASSSRDHQTQYEQYF. The CDR3 nucleotides read TGTGCCAGTAGTAGCCGGGACCATCAGACCCAGTACGAGCAGTACTTC.

V and J are TRBV20-1 and TRBJ2-3; D gene unclear. CDR3 length: 15 amino acids. Trimming cost V 0 bases and J 2 bases, with 12 bases left between them. CDR1 is DFQATT, CDR2 SNEGSKA, per germline (reference sequence). This CDR3 is CSARDFEVNTDTQYF. CDR3 DNA sequence: TGCAGTGCTAGAGATTTCGAGGTTAACACAGATACGCAGTATTTT.

This clonotype has just one count. The V call is TRBV10-3, the J call TRBJ2-7; 7 nucleotides match TRBD2. This CDR3 is 13 amino acids long. The germline V gene encodes CDR1 ENHRY and CDR2 SYGVKD. After removal of 0 bases from V and 6 bases from J, the junction contained 2 bases not matched to a gene. This CDR3 reads CAISESGRVEQYF. CDR3 in DNA: TGTGCCATCAGTGAGTCAGGGAGGGTCGAGCAGTACTTC.

This clonotype has ten or more counts. The genes are TRBV19 and TRBJ2-7, with a possible D match to TRBD1 (6 bases). V was pared by 4 bases and J by 4 bases, with 11 bases between. Germline V gene lookup returns CDR1 LNHDA and CDR2 SQIVND (reference sequence). CDR3 size: 13 residues. The chain's CDR3 is CASSTGRGYEQYF. DNA of the CDR3: TGTGCCAGTAGTACGGGCAGGGGTTACGAGCAGTACTTC.

There are many counts of this clonotype. V and J are TRBV2 and TRBJ2-7, with D perhaps TRBD1 (5 bases). Germline CDR1 reads SNHLY; CDR2 reads FYNNEI. This CDR3 contains 14 residues. The V gene lost 1 base and the J gene lost 3 bases, with 10 bases spanning the gap. DNA of the CDR3: TGTGCCAGCAGTGAAGTCAGGGAAGGCTACGAGCAGTACTTC. Protein sequence: CASSEVREGYEQYF. Drawing the rest from reference TRBV2 and TRBJ2-7, the complete variable domain is EPEVTQTPSHQVTQMGQEVILRCVPISNHLYFYWYRQILGQKVEFLVSFYNNEISEKSEIFDDQFSVERPDGSNFTLKIRSTKLEDSAMYFCASSEVREGYEQYFGPGTRLTVT.

This clonotype was seen at least ten times. The J gene is TRBJ2-7, the V gene TRBV4-2, with TRBD1 matching 7 bases. V lost 2 bases, J lost 1 base, and 8 bases stayed unmatched. Germline V gives CDR1 LGHNA, CDR2 YNFKEQ. The CDR3 is 16 amino acids. The CDR3 region has the DNA TGTGCCAGCAGCCAAACTGGGACAGTACCTTCCTACGAGCAGTACTTC. Protein sequence: CASSQTGTVPSYEQYF.

In this sample, this clonotype turned up many times. V usage is TRBV2 and J usage is TRBJ2-5, with D possibly matching TRBD2 (6 bases). The CDR3 runs 13 residues. V lost 6 bases and J lost 2, with 10 bases in between. Germline V gene lookup returns CDR1 SNHLY and CDR2 FYNNEI. The DNA of the CDR3 is TGTGCCAGCAGGATGACTAGTCAAGAGACCCAGTACTTC. Translated: CASRMTSQETQYF.

This clonotype has more than one count but fewer than ten. The J gene is TRBJ1-5, the V gene TRBV6-2 or TRBV6-3, with D perhaps matching TRBD1 (5 bases). Trimming removed 4 bases from V and 1 base from J, with 11 bases in between. The CDR3 totals 15 residues. Germline V gene data show CDR1 as MNHEY and CDR2 as SVGEGT. The CDR3 is CASSLLGLSNQPQHF. CDR3 sequence (DNA): TGTGCCAGCAGTTTGTTGGGGCTGAGCAATCAGCCCCAGCATTTT.

This clonotype was detected once. A much larger clone differs from this one at a single base, so this may be a read error. The chain joins TRBV27 to TRBJ2-7; D may be TRBD1 (6 bases). Looked up from germline, CDR1 is MNHEY and CDR2 is SMNVEV (reference sequence). This CDR3 spans 13 amino acids. The CDR3 DNA is TGTGCCAGCAGTTGGGGACAAACCTACGAGCGGTACTTC. Protein product: CASSWGQTYERYF.

This clonotype was counted at least ten times. This CDR3 is CSVGTPGTRNYGYTF. CDR3 nucleotides: TGCAGCGTTGGAACACCCGGGACACGTAACTATGGCTACACCTTC. The chain uses TRBV29-1 and TRBJ1-2; D perhaps matches TRBD1 (6 bases). CDR3 size: 15 residues. The V end lost 4 bases, the J end lost 1 base, and 16 bases lay between the germline ends. Germline lookup yields CDR1 SQVTM and CDR2 ANQGSEA.

Details on this clonotype: A much larger clone differs from this one at a single base, so this may be a read error. The J gene is TRBJ2-7, the V gene TRBV5-1; 9 bases map to TRBD1. The length of the CDR3 is 16 residues. Per germline, CDR1 SGHRS and CDR2 YFSETQ. The CDR3 nucleotides are TGCGCCAGCAGCTTGGGGACACAGGGGGCCGCCTACGGGCAGTACTTC. Its translation: CASSLGTQGAAYGQYF. Combining the CDR3 with reference TRBV5-1 and TRBJ2-7 gives the whole variable domain KAGVTQTPRYLIKTRGQQVTLSCSPISGHRSVSWYQQTPGQGLQFLFEYFSETQRNKGNFPGRFSGRQFSNSRSEMNVSTLELGDSALYLCASSLGTQGAAYGQYFGPGTRLTVT.

This clonotype was counted ten times or more. CDR3: CSETSGRRPYNEQFF. Here the CDR3 DNA reads TGCAGTGAAACCAGCGGGAGACGGCCCTACAATGAGCAGTTCTTC. This chain links TRBV20-1 with TRBJ2-1; 8 nucleotides line up with TRBD2. Germline V gene lookup returns CDR1 DFQATT and CDR2 SNEGSKA (reference sequence). The CDR3 is made up of 15 amino acids. The junction had 10 bases not matched to a gene; V was cut back by 7 bases and J by 2 bases.

This clonotype showed up many times. This chain links TRBV7-6 with TRBJ2-2; D remains unclear. Germline loops: CDR1 SGHVS, CDR2 FNYEAQ. The CDR3 length is 12 residues. Trimming cost V 5 bases and J 6 bases, with 7 bases left between them. The CDR3 DNA is TGTGCCAGCAGCATCCCGGCCGGGGAGCTGTTTTTT. Translated: CASSIPAGELFF.

This clonotype came up many times. The V and J genes are TRBV15 and TRBJ1-2; TRBD1 might be the D (5 bases). The CDR3 is made up of 16 amino acids. The V end lost 1 base, the J end lost 5 bases, and 17 bases lay between the germline ends. Germline V CDR1 and CDR2: LNHNV, YYDKDF (reference sequence). CDR3 bases: TGTGCCACCAGCAGAGCTCCCTCGGGGGTGGGGTATGGCTACACCTTC. As protein: CATSRAPSGVGYGYTF.

This clonotype was seen ten or more times. The V call is TRBV5-6, the J call TRBJ1-2; a possible D gene is TRBD1 (6 bases). V was cut by 1 base and J by 8 bases, with 18 bases left in between. Germline V lookup: CDR1 SGHDT, CDR2 YYEEEE. This CDR3 comprises 15 residues. The CDR3 is CASSLTRKGGGGYTF. CDR3 nucleotide sequence: TGTGCCAGCAGCTTGACACGGAAGGGGGGAGGGGGCTACACCTTC. Using reference TRBV5-6 and TRBJ1-2 for the parts outside the CDR3, the full variable domain is DAGVTQSPTHLIKTRGQQVTLRCSPKSGHDTVSWYQQALGQGPQFIFQYYEEEERQRGNFPDRFSGHQFPNYSSELNVNALLLGDSALYLCASSLTRKGGGGYTFGSGTRLTVV.

This clonotype was observed at least ten times. The chain couples TRBV30 to TRBJ1-5, with TRBD1 as a possible D gene (5 bases). Between the trimmed V and J ends, which lost 0 bases and 6 bases, there was a span of 9 bases. Germline loops: CDR1 GTSNPN, CDR2 SVGIG (reference sequence). This CDR3 comprises 13 residues. The DNA of the CDR3 is TGTGCCTGGAGTGTACATGGGGCTCAGCCCCAGCATTTT. It specifies CAWSVHGAQPQHF.